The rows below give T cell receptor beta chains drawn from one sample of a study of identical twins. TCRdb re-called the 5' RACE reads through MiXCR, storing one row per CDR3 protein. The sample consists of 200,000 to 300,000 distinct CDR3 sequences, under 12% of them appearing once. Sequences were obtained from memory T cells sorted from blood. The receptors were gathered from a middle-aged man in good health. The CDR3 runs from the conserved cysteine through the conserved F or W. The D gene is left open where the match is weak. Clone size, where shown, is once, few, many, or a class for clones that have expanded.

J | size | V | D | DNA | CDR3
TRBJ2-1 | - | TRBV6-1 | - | TGTGCCAGCAGCCCACGGACGGGACTCGGCAATGAGCAGTTCTTC | CASSPRTGLGNEQFF
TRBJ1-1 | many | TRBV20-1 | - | TGCAGTGCTGGTACAGGGCTCATGAACACTGAAGCTTTCTTT | CSAGTGLMNTEAFF
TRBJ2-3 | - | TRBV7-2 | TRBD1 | TGTGCCAGCAGCTTGGGACAGGGGTCTCTCGGTGCGCAGTATTTT | CASSLGQGSLGAQYF
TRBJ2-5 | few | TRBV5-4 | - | TGTGCCAGCAGCTTGGGTGGGTTTGGAGAGACCCAGTACTTC | CASSLGGFGETQYF
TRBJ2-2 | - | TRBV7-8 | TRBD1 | TGTGCCAGCAGCTTGACAGGGGCGGCCGGGGAGCTGTTTTTT | CASSLTGAAGELFF
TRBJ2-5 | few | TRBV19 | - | TGTGCCAGTAGCTCTAAGACAAGAGGGACCCAGTACTTC | CASSSKTRGTQYF
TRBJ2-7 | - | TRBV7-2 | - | TGTGCCAGCAGCTTAGCGTACTACGAGCAGTACTTC | CASSLAYYEQYF
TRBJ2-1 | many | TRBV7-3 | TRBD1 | TGTGCCAGCAGCTTACAGGGGGCGTTTTACAATGAGCAGTTCTTC | CASSLQGAFYNEQFF
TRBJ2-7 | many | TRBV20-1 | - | TGCAGTGCTAGAGATTACCAGGGAGAGGACGAGCAGTACTTC | CSARDYQGEDEQYF
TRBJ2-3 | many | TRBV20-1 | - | TGCAGTGCTAGAAGGGCGGGTGACTACACAGATACGCAGTATTTT | CSARRAGDYTDTQYF
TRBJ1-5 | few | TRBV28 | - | TGTGCGTCCACCCCAGCCGGCAGCGGCAATCAGCCCCAGCATTTT | CASTPAGSGNQPQHF
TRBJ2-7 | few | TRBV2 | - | TGTGCCAGCAGTGGTCAGGTCTTTGTAGGGAACGAGCAGTACTTC | CASSGQVFVGNEQYF
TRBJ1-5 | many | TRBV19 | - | TGTGCCAGTACCTCTGGTGAGGGGAATAGCAATCAGCCCCAGCATTTT | CASTSGEGNSNQPQHF
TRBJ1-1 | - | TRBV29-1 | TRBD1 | TGCAGCGTTGGGAGGACAGGGAACACTGAAGCTTTCTTT | CSVGRTGNTEAFF
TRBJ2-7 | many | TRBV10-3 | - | TGTGCCACCTCCAACCGAGGTCCCACCTACGAGCAGTACTTC | CATSNRGPTYEQYF
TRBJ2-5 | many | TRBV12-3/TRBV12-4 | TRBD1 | TGTGCCAGCAGTTTGACAGGGGGCCGGGAGACCCAGTACTTC | CASSLTGGRETQYF
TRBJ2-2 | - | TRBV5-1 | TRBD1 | TGCGCCAGCAGCGCCGGACAGGGTGGCGGGGAGCTGTTTTTT | CASSAGQGGGELFF
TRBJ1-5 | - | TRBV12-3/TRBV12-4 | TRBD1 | TGTGCCAGCAGTCCGGGACAGAATTACAATCAGCCCCAGCATTTT | CASSPGQNYNQPQHF
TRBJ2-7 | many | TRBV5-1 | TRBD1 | TGCGCCAGCAGCGGAGAGGGGACAGGGATCTACGAGCAGTACTTC | CASSGEGTGIYEQYF
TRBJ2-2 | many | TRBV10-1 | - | TGCGCCAGCAGTGAGTCAATGGCACCCGGGGAGCTGTTTTTT | CASSESMAPGELFF
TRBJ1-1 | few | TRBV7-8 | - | TGTGCCAGCAGCTTAGCGATTAAATTGAACACTGAAGCTTTCTTT | CASSLAIKLNTEAFF
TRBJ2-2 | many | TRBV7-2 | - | TGTGCCAGCAGCCGGGGTACTAACACCGGGGAGCTGTTTTTT | CASSRGTNTGELFF
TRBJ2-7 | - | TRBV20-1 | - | TGCAGTGCTAGAGATCCGCTTCTCGGGGTGGGAGAGCAGTACTTC | CSARDPLLGVGEQYF
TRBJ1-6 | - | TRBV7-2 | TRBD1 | TGTGCCAGCAGCTTCTTCGGGGGGACAGCAAATTCACCCCTCCACTTT | CASSFFGGTANSPLHF
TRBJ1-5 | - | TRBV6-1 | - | TGTGCCAGCAGTGGAGCAGGCGCTTATAGCAATCAGCCCCAGCATTTT | CASSGAGAYSNQPQHF
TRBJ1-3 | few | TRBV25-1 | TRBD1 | TGTGCCACCCAGACCGGGACAGGGGTCGGAAACACCATATATTTT | CATQTGTGVGNTIYF
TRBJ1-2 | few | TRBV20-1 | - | TGCAGTGCTTCTGCGGGGGCAGGGCTCTATGGCTACACCTTC | CSASAGAGLYGYTF
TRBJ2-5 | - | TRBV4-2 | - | TGTGCCAGCAGCCCCGGGAGTTTTCAAGAGACCCAGTACTTC | CASSPGSFQETQYF
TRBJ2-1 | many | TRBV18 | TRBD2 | TGTGCCAGCTCACCTTCTAGCGGGGTTGGTGAGCAGTTCTTC | CASSPSSGVGEQFF
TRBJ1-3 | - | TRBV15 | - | TGTGCCACCAGCAGAGACCGTACAATCTCTGGAAACACCATATATTTT | CATSRDRTISGNTIYF
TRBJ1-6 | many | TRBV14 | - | TGTGCCAGCAGCCGACAGGCAAATTCACCCCTCCACTTT | CASSRQANSPLHF
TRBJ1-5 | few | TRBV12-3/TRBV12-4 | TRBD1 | TGTGCCAGCAGTTCGGGACAGGCGCTAAATCAGCCCCAGCATTTT | CASSSGQALNQPQHF
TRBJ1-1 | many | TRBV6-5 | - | TGTGCCAGCAGTTATTATGGGTCCGGGGGGCACACTGAAGCTTTCTTT | CASSYYGSGGHTEAFF
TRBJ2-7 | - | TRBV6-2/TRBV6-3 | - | TGTGCCAGCAGTTACTCGGAGGGCTACGAGCAGTACTTC | CASSYSEGYEQYF
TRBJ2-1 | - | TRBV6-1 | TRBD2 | TGTGCCAGCACCCGGGGAGGACTAGCGGGAGGACTCTCCTACAATGAGCAGTTCTTC | CASTRGGLAGGLSYNEQFF
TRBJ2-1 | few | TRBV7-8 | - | TGTGCCAGCAGCTTAGTAATCCTGGGGGGCAATGAGCAGTTCTTC | CASSLVILGGNEQFF
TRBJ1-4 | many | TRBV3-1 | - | TGTGCCAGCAGCCCAAGAGAGGGATTCGGCGAAAAACTGTTTTTT | CASSPREGFGEKLFF
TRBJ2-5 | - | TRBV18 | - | TGTGCCAGCTCTCGACACCACCAAGAGACCCAGTACTTC | CASSRHHQETQYF
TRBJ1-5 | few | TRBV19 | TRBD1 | TGTGCCACGACCGGAGCGGCTGGGGGACAGGGCATGAATCAGCCCCAGCATTTT | CATTGAAGGQGMNQPQHF
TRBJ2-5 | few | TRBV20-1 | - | TGCAGTGCTACCGGGACAACCTCTCAAGAGACCCAGTACTTC | CSATGTTSQETQYF
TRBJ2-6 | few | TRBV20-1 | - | TGCAGTGCTAGAAGACCCGAAAGCTCTGGGGCCAACGTCCTGACTTTC | CSARRPESSGANVLTF
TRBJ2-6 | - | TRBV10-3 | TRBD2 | TGTGCCATCACCGCTAGCGGGACTGGGGCCAACGTCCTGACTTTC | CAITASGTGANVLTF
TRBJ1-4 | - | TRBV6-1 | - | TGTGCCAGCAAACTCACAGCTGCAACTAATGAAAAACTGTTTTTT | CASKLTAATNEKLFF
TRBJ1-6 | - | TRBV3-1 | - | TGTGCCAGCAGCCAAGAAGGGGTAATTTCACCCCTCCACTTT | CASSQEGVISPLHF
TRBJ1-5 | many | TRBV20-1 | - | TGCAGTGCCCACAGTCATAGCAATCAGCCCCAGCATTTT | CSAHSHSNQPQHF
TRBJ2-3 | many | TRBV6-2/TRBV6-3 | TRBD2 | TGTGCCAGCAGTTACCTCCTAACGGGAGGGCCACAAACCACAGATACGCAGTATTTT | CASSYLLTGGPQTTDTQYF
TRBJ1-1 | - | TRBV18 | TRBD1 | TGTGCCAGCTCACCCCCGGGACAGGGGGCGGATGGGAACACTGAAGCTTTCTTT | CASSPPGQGADGNTEAFF
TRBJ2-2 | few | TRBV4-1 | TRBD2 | TGCGCCAGCAGCCAAGGTTCAGGTCTCCCCATCTTGCGGGGGGGGGAGCTGTTTTTT | CASSQGSGLPILRGGELFF
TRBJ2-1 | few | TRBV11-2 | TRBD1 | TGTGCCAGCAGCTTCGGGACAGGGGGAAACCTCAATGAGCAGTTCTTC | CASSFGTGGNLNEQFF
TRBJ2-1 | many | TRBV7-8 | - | TGTGCCAGCAGCTTAGCCGGGGCTCCCTACAATGAGCAGTTCTTC | CASSLAGAPYNEQFF
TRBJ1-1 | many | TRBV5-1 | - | TGCGCCAGCAGCTTGGAAGACAGCGGGGCTTTCTTT | CASSLEDSGAFF
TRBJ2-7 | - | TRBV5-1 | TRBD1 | TGCGCCAGTCGGGGACAGGGCTACGAGCAGTACTTC | CASRGQGYEQYF
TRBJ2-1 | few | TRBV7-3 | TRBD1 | TGTGCCAGCAGCAGGGACAGAAAGGACAATGAGCAGTTCTTC | CASSRDRKDNEQFF